The rows below give T cell receptor beta chains drawn from one sample of a study of blood T cell repertoires in COVID-19. Assay: immunoSEQ multiplex PCR; the TCRdb copy retains only in-frame clones and omits some. This sample yields hundreds of thousands of clones, of which almost 90% are seen a single time; 1% belongs to the top ten. Sequencing input: peripheral blood. The receptors were gathered from a woman in her thirties or forties with COVID-19, enrolled during active disease. CDR3s include the opening cysteine and the closing phenylalanine or tryptophan. The D gene is left open where the match is weak. Where a row states a size, it is once, few, many or the class of an expanded clone; other rows omit it.

CDR3 DNA: TGTGCCAGCAGCCGAGAGCTCCGGGGGACCGGGGAGCTGTTTTTT
CDR3 protein: CASSRELRGTGELFF
clone size: NA
J gene: TRBJ2-2
V gene: TRBV4-2
D gene: NA

CDR3 DNA: TGTGCCACCAGTGATTTGTATCACAATGAGCAGTTCTTC
CDR3 protein: CATSDLYHNEQFF
clone size: NA
J gene: TRBJ2-1
V gene: TRBV24-1
D gene: NA

CDR3 DNA: TGTGCCAGCAGCTCCCAAACAGGGGGCGCCTCTGAAGCTTTCTTT
CDR3 protein: CASSSQTGGASEAFF
clone size: NA
J gene: TRBJ1-1
V gene: TRBV11-1
D gene: TRBD1

CDR3 DNA: TGCGCCAGCAGTGAACCCCCCCCAGAGGGGACAGGCCACTATGGCTACACCTTC
CDR3 protein: CASSEPPPEGTGHYGYTF
clone size: NA
J gene: TRBJ1-2
V gene: TRBV10-1
D gene: TRBD1

CDR3 DNA: TGTGCCAGCAGTGAGAGGGGGAATTATAATGGCTACACCTTC
CDR3 protein: CASSERGNYNGYTF
clone size: NA
J gene: TRBJ1-2
V gene: TRBV2
D gene: NA

CDR3 DNA: TGTGCCAGCAGTTACAAACCCGGAGGCAATCAGCCCCAGCATTTT
CDR3 protein: CASSYKPGGNQPQHF
clone size: NA
J gene: TRBJ1-5
V gene: TRBV6-5
D gene: NA

CDR3 DNA: TGTGCCAGCAGCCCGTGGGACCAGGGGAATGAGCAGTTCTTC
CDR3 protein: CASSPWDQGNEQFF
clone size: NA
J gene: TRBJ2-1
V gene: TRBV5-4
D gene: NA

CDR3 DNA: TGTGCCAGCAGCACAGGACAGGGTCCCCAGCCCCAGCATTTT
CDR3 protein: CASSTGQGPQPQHF
clone size: once
J gene: TRBJ1-5
V gene: TRBV9
D gene: TRBD1

CDR3 DNA: TGTGCCAGTAGTACGGTAGTGGAGCAGCCCCAGCATTTT
CDR3 protein: CASSTVVEQPQHF
clone size: NA
J gene: TRBJ1-5
V gene: TRBV19
D gene: NA

CDR3 DNA: TGCGCCAGCAGCTTGACGCCAGGCTCCTACGAGCAGTACTTC
CDR3 protein: CASSLTPGSYEQYF
clone size: NA
J gene: TRBJ2-7
V gene: TRBV5-1
D gene: NA

CDR3 DNA: TGTGCCAGCAGCTATAGCACTAACTATGGCTACACCTTC
CDR3 protein: CASSYSTNYGYTF
clone size: NA
J gene: TRBJ1-2
V gene: TRBV7-2
D gene: NA

CDR3 DNA: TGCAGCGGGTGGCAGGGCCACACTGAAGCTTTCTTT
CDR3 protein: CSGWQGHTEAFF
clone size: NA
J gene: TRBJ1-1
V gene: TRBV29-1
D gene: NA

CDR3 DNA: TGTGCCAGCAGCTTAGAAAACGAGTCCTATGGCTACACCTTC
CDR3 protein: CASSLENESYGYTF
clone size: NA
J gene: TRBJ1-2
V gene: TRBV7-9
D gene: NA

CDR3 DNA: TGCGCCAGCAGCCAAGTCAGGGGGCCTAGCACAGATACGCAGTATTTT
CDR3 protein: CASSQVRGPSTDTQYF
clone size: NA
J gene: TRBJ2-3
V gene: TRBV4-3
D gene: TRBD1

CDR3 DNA: TGTGCCAGCACTCGTACAGGGCCCGTATTAAACACCGGGGAGCTGTTTTTT
CDR3 protein: CASTRTGPVLNTGELFF
clone size: NA
J gene: TRBJ2-2
V gene: TRBV6-6
D gene: NA

CDR3 DNA: TGTGCCAGCAGCCCAACAGCGGCGATGAACACTGAAGCTTTCTTT
CDR3 protein: CASSPTAAMNTEAFF
clone size: NA
J gene: TRBJ1-1
V gene: TRBV9
D gene: NA

CDR3 DNA: TGTGCCAGTACCCTTAGGGGCAGGAGCAATCAGCCCCAGCATTTT
CDR3 protein: CASTLRGRSNQPQHF
clone size: NA
J gene: TRBJ1-5
V gene: TRBV19
D gene: NA

CDR3 DNA: TGTGCCATCCAAAACGTGGGGAGGACTGAAGCTTTCTTT
CDR3 protein: CAIQNVGRTEAFF
clone size: NA
J gene: TRBJ1-1
V gene: TRBV7-2
D gene: NA

CDR3 DNA: TGTGCCAGCGGTGAGACAGGGATTAAAGAGACCCAGTACTTC
CDR3 protein: CASGETGIKETQYF
clone size: NA
J gene: TRBJ2-5
V gene: TRBV2
D gene: TRBD1

CDR3 DNA: TGTGCCAGCAGCTTAGCCAGGGTTCTACAAGTGGACCAGTACTTC
CDR3 protein: CASSLARVLQVDQYF
clone size: NA
J gene: TRBJ2-5
V gene: TRBV7-2
D gene: NA

CDR3 DNA: TGCGCCAGCAGCCAAGCCCCCCTAGCGGGGGGGAGTTACAATGAGCAGTTCTTC
CDR3 protein: CASSQAPLAGGSYNEQFF
clone size: once
J gene: TRBJ2-1
V gene: TRBV4-1
D gene: TRBD2

CDR3 DNA: TGTGCCAGCAGGCGAACGGGACAGAATGAAAAACTGTTTTTT
CDR3 protein: CASRRTGQNEKLFF
clone size: NA
J gene: TRBJ1-4
V gene: TRBV6-5
D gene: TRBD1

CDR3 DNA: TGCGCCAGCAGCCAAGTGGCTAGCGGTAACAATGAGCAGTTCTTC
CDR3 protein: CASSQVASGNNEQFF
clone size: once
J gene: TRBJ2-1
V gene: TRBV4-3
D gene: TRBD2

CDR3 DNA: TGTGCCAGCAGCTCTCAGGGGCGGGAAAAACTGTTTTTT
CDR3 protein: CASSSQGREKLFF
clone size: NA
J gene: TRBJ1-4
V gene: TRBV7-2
D gene: NA

CDR3 DNA: TGTGCCAGCAGCCAAAGCGGGATGCTCTACAATGAGCAGTTCTTC
CDR3 protein: CASSQSGMLYNEQFF
clone size: NA
J gene: TRBJ2-1
V gene: TRBV7-9
D gene: TRBD2

CDR3 DNA: TGTGCCAGCCCAGCGGGGGATAGCACAGATACGCAGTATTTT
CDR3 protein: CASPAGDSTDTQYF
clone size: NA
J gene: TRBJ2-3
V gene: TRBV2
D gene: TRBD2

CDR3 DNA: TGTGCCATCAGTGCGGTTGGGAGAGACACTGAAGCTTTCTTT
CDR3 protein: CAISAVGRDTEAFF
clone size: NA
J gene: TRBJ1-1
V gene: TRBV10-3
D gene: NA

CDR3 DNA: TGTGCCAGCTCCCCCGGACAGGGGGCCCATTCACCCCTCCACTTT
CDR3 protein: CASSPGQGAHSPLHF
clone size: NA
J gene: TRBJ1-6
V gene: TRBV18
D gene: TRBD1

CDR3 DNA: TGTGCCAGCAGAAAGACCGTCATCCGACGGGGGAAACCGGGACAGGGGACTGAAGCTTTCTTT
CDR3 protein: CASRKTVIRRGKPGQGTEAFF
clone size: NA
J gene: TRBJ1-1
V gene: TRBV2
D gene: TRBD1

CDR3 DNA: TGTGCCAGCAGTACGAGACAGGTTGATAATTCACCCCTCCACTTT
CDR3 protein: CASSTRQVDNSPLHF
clone size: NA
J gene: TRBJ1-6
V gene: TRBV6-6
D gene: NA

CDR3 DNA: TGCGCCAGCAGCCAAGATATGGCGGTGAGCTCCTACGAGCAGTACTTC
CDR3 protein: CASSQDMAVSSYEQYF
clone size: NA
J gene: TRBJ2-7
V gene: TRBV4-3
D gene: NA

CDR3 DNA: TGTGCCAGTAGTATTCCAGTTGCAACTAATGAAAAACTGTTTTTT
CDR3 protein: CASSIPVATNEKLFF
clone size: NA
J gene: TRBJ1-4
V gene: TRBV19
D gene: NA

CDR3 DNA: TGTGCCAGCAGCTCCCGGACTAAGGATACGCAGTATTTT
CDR3 protein: CASSSRTKDTQYF
clone size: NA
J gene: TRBJ2-3
V gene: TRBV3-1/TRBV3-2
D gene: NA

CDR3 DNA: TGTGCCAGCAGCTTATCATCCTATTCCTACGAGCAGTACTTC
CDR3 protein: CASSLSSYSYEQYF
clone size: NA
J gene: TRBJ2-7
V gene: TRBV11-2
D gene: NA

CDR3 DNA: TGCGCCAGCAGCCAGGGGGACTCCCGCGCACTGTTTTTT
CDR3 protein: CASSQGDSRALFF
clone size: NA
J gene: TRBJ1-4
V gene: TRBV4-1
D gene: NA

CDR3 DNA: TGCGCCAGCAGTTTGGACGGACAGGGAAAGGGTTCACCCCTCCACTTT
CDR3 protein: CASSLDGQGKGSPLHF
clone size: few
J gene: TRBJ1-6
V gene: TRBV10-2
D gene: TRBD1

CDR3 DNA: TGTGCCAGCAGCTTAGGACAGGGGATCTACACCGGGGAGCTGTTTTTT
CDR3 protein: CASSLGQGIYTGELFF
clone size: NA
J gene: TRBJ2-2
V gene: TRBV11-2
D gene: TRBD1

CDR3 DNA: TGTGCCAGCAGCCTAGGCGGGGGTAACTATGGCTACACCTTC
CDR3 protein: CASSLGGGNYGYTF
clone size: NA
J gene: TRBJ1-2
V gene: TRBV7-2
D gene: NA

CDR3 DNA: TGTGCCAGCAGCCCAAGTCGGACTGGCAATGAGCAGTTCTTC
CDR3 protein: CASSPSRTGNEQFF
clone size: NA
J gene: TRBJ2-1
V gene: TRBV13
D gene: NA

CDR3 DNA: TGTGCCAGCACCCGTCGCGGGGGCGCGTACAATGAGCAGTTCTTC
CDR3 protein: CASTRRGGAYNEQFF
clone size: NA
J gene: TRBJ2-1
V gene: TRBV7-8
D gene: NA

CDR3 DNA: TGTGCCAGCAGTTACCCTCGGAGCTATGGCTACACCTTC
CDR3 protein: CASSYPRSYGYTF
clone size: NA
J gene: TRBJ1-2
V gene: TRBV6-2/TRBV6-3
D gene: NA

CDR3 DNA: TGTGCCAGCAGCTTGGGACCTAAGCGACAGGGACTCGTTAGCAATCAGCCCCAGCATTTT
CDR3 protein: CASSLGPKRQGLVSNQPQHF
clone size: NA
J gene: TRBJ1-5
V gene: TRBV5-8
D gene: TRBD1

CDR3 DNA: TGCGCCAGCAGCTCGGGACAGGGGAGTCCAGATACGCAGTATTTT
CDR3 protein: CASSSGQGSPDTQYF
clone size: NA
J gene: TRBJ2-3
V gene: TRBV5-1
D gene: TRBD1

CDR3 DNA: TGTGCCAGCTCACCCCTCCGGACAGGGGGCAATGAGTACACTGAAGCTTTCTTT
CDR3 protein: CASSPLRTGGNEYTEAFF
clone size: NA
J gene: TRBJ1-1
V gene: TRBV18
D gene: TRBD1

CDR3 DNA: TGCGCCAGCAGCCAAGCGATAGACAGAAGCTCCTACAATGAGCAGTTCTTC
CDR3 protein: CASSQAIDRSSYNEQFF
clone size: NA
J gene: TRBJ2-1
V gene: TRBV4-3
D gene: NA

CDR3 DNA: TGTGCCAGCAGCTTAAACGGGAGATCAGATACGCAGTATTTT
CDR3 protein: CASSLNGRSDTQYF
clone size: NA
J gene: TRBJ2-3
V gene: TRBV7-3
D gene: NA

CDR3 DNA: TGTGCCAGCGGGACACCCTTAAACACCGGGGAGCTGTTTTTT
CDR3 protein: CASGTPLNTGELFF
clone size: NA
J gene: TRBJ2-2
V gene: TRBV19
D gene: NA

CDR3 DNA: TGTGCCAGCAGCTTAAGGCCGGGACTAGCGGGGGAGGAGACCCAGTACTTC
CDR3 protein: CASSLRPGLAGEETQYF
clone size: NA
J gene: TRBJ2-5
V gene: TRBV7-2
D gene: TRBD2

CDR3 DNA: TGTGCCAGCAGCTTCTTAGGACAGGGTGAATCTGGAAACACCATATATTTT
CDR3 protein: CASSFLGQGESGNTIYF
clone size: few
J gene: TRBJ1-3
V gene: TRBV7-9
D gene: TRBD1

CDR3 DNA: TGTGCCATCAGTGAGAGTAGCGGCAACAATGAGCAGTTCTTC
CDR3 protein: CAISESSGNNEQFF
clone size: NA
J gene: TRBJ2-1
V gene: TRBV10-3
D gene: NA

CDR3 DNA: TGTGCCAGCAGTTATGGTACCTACTCTGGAAACACCATATATTTT
CDR3 protein: CASSYGTYSGNTIYF
clone size: NA
J gene: TRBJ1-3
V gene: TRBV7-9
D gene: NA

CDR3 DNA: TGTGCCACCAGTGAACAGGGGCAGCCCCAGCATTTT
CDR3 protein: CATSEQGQPQHF
clone size: NA
J gene: TRBJ1-5
V gene: TRBV24-1
D gene: TRBD1

CDR3 DNA: TGTGCCAGCAGCTACCCACTGGGGACAGCCTACGAGCAGTACTTC
CDR3 protein: CASSYPLGTAYEQYF
clone size: few
J gene: TRBJ2-7
V gene: TRBV11-2
D gene: TRBD1

CDR3 DNA: TGTGCCAGCAGCCCCACTAGCGGGGGGTTCCAAGAGACCCAGTACTTC
CDR3 protein: CASSPTSGGFQETQYF
clone size: NA
J gene: TRBJ2-5
V gene: TRBV9
D gene: TRBD2

CDR3 DNA: TGTGCCAGTAGTATAGATCTGAGGGCTTCCAGCCAACGGCAGCCCCAGCATTTT
CDR3 protein: CASSIDLRASSQRQPQHF
clone size: NA
J gene: TRBJ1-5
V gene: TRBV19
D gene: NA

CDR3 DNA: TGTGCCAGCAGTTTCGTCGACAGAAGTAATTCACCCCTCCACTTT
CDR3 protein: CASSFVDRSNSPLHF
clone size: NA
J gene: TRBJ1-6
V gene: TRBV28
D gene: NA

CDR3 DNA: TGTGCCAGCAGGACCCGACAGCACAGCTCCTACGAGCAGTACTTC
CDR3 protein: CASRTRQHSSYEQYF
clone size: NA
J gene: TRBJ2-7
V gene: TRBV6-5
D gene: NA

CDR3 DNA: TGTGCCAGCAGTTCCCGGGACAGGGGGGAGGAAAAACTGTTTTTT
CDR3 protein: CASSSRDRGEEKLFF
clone size: NA
J gene: TRBJ1-4
V gene: TRBV28
D gene: TRBD1

CDR3 DNA: TGTGCCAGCAGCCCTGGGTTGGGGAGCCATTACGGGGAGCTGTTTTTT
CDR3 protein: CASSPGLGSHYGELFF
clone size: NA
J gene: TRBJ2-2
V gene: TRBV7-9
D gene: NA

CDR3 DNA: TGTGCCAGCAGATCACAGGGAGTGTCTCGGGGGGCCGGGGAGCTGTTTTTT
CDR3 protein: CASRSQGVSRGAGELFF
clone size: NA
J gene: TRBJ2-2
V gene: TRBV5-4
D gene: NA